Following are 26 T cell receptor beta chains from one sample sequenced in a study of T cell repertoires in cytomegalovirus infection. Which antigens these TCRs recognize remains unknown. A single record per CDR3 protein comes from TCRdb applying MiXCR to the reads. The table has about 700,000 distinct CDR3 sequences, around 35% seen once; the top ten hold about 18%. The sequencing here drew on cultured PBMCs, taken from culture after CMV antigen stimulation. The source of these receptors is a human donor in good health (CMV status not recorded). Some clones in this sample may be carry-over from other donors' samples.

This clonotype was recorded a few times. In DNA form, the CDR3 reads TGTGCCAGCAGTAGAAAACCGGGACAGCCAATGCAGTACTTC. It codes for CASSRKPGQPMQYF. The chain combines TRBV6-2 or TRBV6-3 with TRBJ2-7; 7 bases are shared with TRBD1. V shed 5 bases, J shed 9 bases, and the junction held 13 bases outside the gene matches. Germline-derived CDR1 and CDR2 are MNHEY and SVGEGT. The CDR3 extends over 14 amino acids.

This clonotype was picked up a small number of times. The chain combines TRBV6-2 or TRBV6-3 with TRBJ2-7; D ambiguous. V shed 0 bases and J shed 3 bases, with 12 bases lying between them. CDR1 MNHEY and CDR2 SVGEGT come from the germline V gene. This CDR3 region has 15 residues. The CDR3 DNA is TGTGCCAGCAGTTACTCATCCCTGGTGCTCTACGAGCAGTACTTC. Amino acid sequence: CASSYSSLVLYEQYF.

This clonotype was seen just once. The chain recombines TRBV20-1 with TRBJ1-5, with 8 bases identical to TRBD1. CDR3 length: 16 amino acids. V gave up 6 bases and J gave up 0 bases; unmatched junction bases: 10. Looked up from germline, CDR1 is DFQATT and CDR2 is SNEGSKA (reference sequence). The CDR3 nucleotides read TGCAGTGCCCAGTCGACAGGGGCCTATAGCAATCAGCCCCAGCATTTT. Protein sequence: CSAQSTGAYSNQPQHF.

The chain carries TRBV5-4 and TRBJ1-4; D gene uncertain. The ends were cut back, 4 bases at V and 7 bases at J, with 17 bases in the middle. Germline assignment: CDR1 SGHNT and CDR2 YYREEE (reference sequence). There are 15 residues in the CDR3. Written as DNA, the CDR3 is TGTGCCAGCAGCATCAACGCAGGCTATAGTGAAAAACTGTTTTTT. Translation gives CASSINAGYSEKLFF. Filled out from reference TRBV5-4 and TRBJ1-4, the complete variable domain reads ETGVTQSPTHLIKTRGQQVTLRCSSQSGHNTVSWYQQALGQGPQFIFQYYREEENGRGNFPPRFSGLQFPNYSSELNVNALELDDSALYLCASSINAGYSEKLFFGSGTQLSVL.

This clonotype turned up a few times. CDR3 protein: CASSPPGGFYGYTF. The CDR3 DNA reads as TGTGCCAGCAGCCCCCCAGGGGGGTTTTATGGCTACACCTTC. The gene calls are TRBV7-9 and TRBJ1-2; 7 bases align to TRBD1. The ends lost 5 bases at V and 5 bases at J; junction bases unmatched: 8. Germline V lookup: CDR1 SEHNR, CDR2 FQNEAQ (reference sequence). The CDR3 sequence is 14 residues long.

There are many counts of this clonotype. The chain uses TRBV12-3 or TRBV12-4 and TRBJ1-5, with 8 positions matching TRBD1. The J segment lost 5 bases and the V segment lost 5 bases, leaving 5 bases of the junction unmatched. This CDR3 is 14 amino acids long. CDR3 region: CASSAGGGYQPQHF. The CDR3 region has the DNA TGTGCCAGCAGTGCAGGGGGCGGATATCAGCCCCAGCATTTT.

The chain carries TRBV12-3 or TRBV12-4 and TRBJ2-5; D unresolved. There are 13 residues in the CDR3. V lost 4 bases to trimming and J lost 2 bases, with 8 bases between them. In nucleotides, the CDR3 is TGTGCCAGCAGTTACGCTCGACAAGAGACCCAGTACTTC. It translates to CASSYARQETQYF.

This clonotype was counted ten times or more. The chain employs TRBV7-2 and TRBJ2-5, with TRBD2 as a possible D gene (6 bases). Germline CDR1 is SGHTA and CDR2 is FQGNSA. The CDR3 has 14 residues. Trimming left V 3 bases short and J 5 bases short, with 13 bases between. The CDR3 sequence is CASSLGGGTETQYF. CDR3 bases: TGTGCCAGCAGCTTGGGTGGCGGGACTGAGACCCAGTACTTC.

This clonotype appeared a single time. The genes are TRBV6-5 and TRBJ2-7; D tentatively fits TRBD1 or TRBD2 (5 bases each). Germline CDR1 is MNHEY and CDR2 is SVGAGI. V was cut by 7 bases and J by 1 base, with 14 bases left in between. This CDR3 spans 14 amino acids. CDR3 protein: CASTRDGNSYEQYF. The CDR3, as DNA: TGTGCCAGCACCCGGGACGGTAATTCCTACGAGCAGTACTTC.

The chain joins TRBV19 to TRBJ2-6; tentatively, D is TRBD1 or TRBD2 (5 bases each). Germline-derived CDR1 and CDR2 are LNHDA and SQIVND (reference sequence). Trimming left V 3 bases short and J 0 bases short, with 15 bases between. The CDR3 is 18 residues long. The CDR3 here is CASSIRGRIDSGANVLTF. CDR3 bases: TGTGCCAGTAGTATTCGGGGACGCATTGACTCTGGGGCCAACGTCCTGACTTTC.

Worth noting for this clonotype: This sequence may be a read error, since a much larger clone differs from it by one base. The rearrangement joins TRBV7-2 to TRBJ2-7; 11 positions match TRBD2. The CDR3 has 16 residues. Per germline, CDR1 SGHTA and CDR2 FQGNSA. CDR3 nucleotide sequence: TGTGCCAGCAGCTTCGTCCCCGGGACTAGCGGCTACGAGCAGAACTTC. It specifies CASSFVPGTSGYEQNF.

This clonotype was detected ten times or more. The chain employs TRBV7-2 and TRBJ2-3; 14 nucleotides match TRBD2. CDR1 and CDR2 from the germline V gene are SGHTA and FQGNSA. The CDR3 has 18 amino acids. V shed 5 bases, J shed 6 bases, and the junction held 13 bases outside the gene matches. The CDR3 region has the DNA TGTGCCAGCAGCCCACAAGGCCGACTAGCGGGGGGGCCGGATACGCAGTATTTT. Amino acid sequence: CASSPQGRLAGGPDTQYF.

The chain uses TRBV5-1 and TRBJ2-3; TRBD2 aligns across 10 bases. Germline loops: CDR1 SGHRS, CDR2 YFSETQ. CDR3 length equals 14 residues. Unmatched junction bases numbered 5, after V lost 5 bases and J lost 5 bases. CDR3: CASSYSGGEDTQYF. The DNA of the CDR3 is TGCGCCAGCAGTTACAGCGGGGGGGAAGATACGCAGTATTTT.

This clonotype was detected many times. V and J are TRBV11-2 and TRBJ2-1; 11 bases agree with TRBD2. This CDR3 region has 19 residues. Germline CDR1 reads SGHAT; CDR2 reads FQNNGV. The junction had 14 bases not matched to a gene; V was cut back by 2 bases and J by 5 bases. The CDR3 is CASSLNIVSSGRKHNEQFF. The DNA of the CDR3 is TGTGCCAGCAGCTTAAACATCGTGTCTAGCGGGAGGAAACACAATGAGCAGTTCTTC.

This clonotype was found a few times. The J gene is TRBJ2-1, the V gene TRBV4-3; TRBD2 matches 8 bases. Per germline, CDR1 LGHNA and CDR2 YSLEER. CDR3 length: 17 amino acids. Germline trimming cut 4 bases from V and 3 bases from J; bases unmatched to any gene: 11. Here the CDR3 reads CASSPRLGLVGYNEQFF. Here the CDR3 DNA reads TGCGCCAGCAGCCCGAGGTTGGGACTAGTTGGCTACAATGAGCAGTTCTTC.

A note on this clonotype: A much larger clonotype is one base distant, so this may be a read error. V usage is TRBV7-2 and J usage is TRBJ2-3; 9 bases map to TRBD2. The germline CDR1 and CDR2 sequences are SGHTA and FQGNSA. CDR3 length equals 16 residues. V was clipped by 5 bases and J by 4 bases; unmatched bases: 10. The CDR3 loop is CASSARAGGWSDTQYF. The DNA of the CDR3 is TGTGCCAGCAGCGCCCGAGCGGGGGGCTGGTCAGATACGCAGTATTTT.

There are a few counts of this clonotype. The CDR3 sequence is CASSAPGTANAEQFF. The CDR3 DNA reads TGTGCCAGCAGCGCACCCGGGACTGCGAACGCTGAGCAGTTCTTC. The chain combines TRBV7-9 with TRBJ2-1; a possible D gene is TRBD2 (6 bases). This CDR3 is built from 15 residues. CDR1 is SEHNR and CDR2 is FQNEAQ in the germline V gene (reference sequence). The V end was cut by 5 bases, the J end by 9 bases, with 20 bases between.

V gene TRBV11-2 combines with J gene TRBJ2-1, with 8 bases identical to TRBD2. The CDR3 loop spans 16 amino acids. V lost 5 bases, J lost 4 bases, and 10 bases stayed unmatched. Germline V lookup: CDR1 SGHAT, CDR2 FQNNGV. The chain's CDR3 is CASSPGGSGNYNEQFF. DNA for the CDR3: TGTGCCAGCAGCCCCGGGGGTAGCGGGAATTACAATGAGCAGTTCTTC.

This clonotype was counted a few times. The genes are TRBV6-1 and TRBJ1-3; unclear D gene. Germline CDR1 reads MNHNS; CDR2 reads SASEGT. Trimming stripped 7 bases from V and 7 bases from J, with 17 bases between. The CDR3 runs to 14 residues. DNA for the CDR3: TGTGCCAGCACTAACGGTGTGGGGAGTAACACCATATATTTT. Protein product: CASTNGVGSNTIYF.

The chain couples TRBV5-4 to TRBJ2-7; D gene uncertain. The germline V gene has CDR1 SGHNT and CDR2 YYREEE (reference sequence). Trimming cost V 10 bases and J 0 bases, with 11 bases left between them. The CDR3 runs to 12 residues. The CDR3 loop is CAYQQSSYEQYF. CDR3 nucleotide sequence: TGTGCCTATCAGCAGAGCTCCTACGAGCAGTACTTC.

This clonotype came up a few times. The chain employs TRBV2 and TRBJ1-6; 7 positions match TRBD1. CDR3 length equals 14 residues. The V and J ends lost 4 bases and 7 bases, in that order; junction bases with no gene match: 4. Germline V lookup: CDR1 SNHLY, CDR2 FYNNEI. CDR3 sequence: CASSVGQTNSPLHF. The CDR3, as DNA: TGTGCCAGCAGTGTGGGACAGACCAATTCACCCCTCCACTTT.

There are a few counts of this clonotype. The rearrangement joins TRBV27 to TRBJ1-5; 7 bases are shared with TRBD1. CDR1 and CDR2 from the germline V gene are MNHEY and SMNVEV (reference sequence). The ends lost 5 bases at V and 1 base at J; junction bases unmatched: 8. The CDR3 is 16 amino acids. CDR3 sequence: CASSPGGRGSNQPQHF. The CDR3, as DNA: TGTGCCAGCAGTCCGGGGGGCAGGGGGAGCAATCAGCCCCAGCATTTT.

Only one count was recorded for this clonotype. The V call is TRBV2, the J call TRBJ1-5; D perhaps matches TRBD1 (5 bases). The V gene lost 1 base and the J gene lost 2 bases, with 9 bases spanning the gap. Germline lookup yields CDR1 SNHLY and CDR2 FYNNEI. This CDR3 contains 15 residues. The CDR3 coding sequence is TGTGCCAGCAGTGAAGATATACAGGGCAATCAGCCCCAGCATTTT. Protein sequence: CASSEDIQGNQPQHF.

In this sample, this clonotype turned up a few times. V gene TRBV7-2 combines with J gene TRBJ2-2; no definite D call. The CDR3 has 14 amino acids. The germline CDR1 and CDR2 sequences are SGHTA and FQGNSA. The V gene lost 10 bases and the J gene lost 3 bases, with 15 bases spanning the gap. CDR3 amino acids: CATPAEWDTGELFF. For the CDR3, the DNA is TGTGCCACCCCGGCGGAGTGGGACACCGGGGAGCTGTTTTTT.

The rearrangement links TRBV12-3 or TRBV12-4 to TRBJ2-2; D uncertain. Trimming stripped 3 bases from V and 1 base from J, with 6 bases between. The CDR3 spans 14 residues. The CDR3 is CASSFSRNTGELFF. The CDR3 DNA follows: TGTGCCAGCAGTTTTTCCAGGAACACCGGGGAGCTGTTTTTT.

In this sample, this clonotype turned up a few times. This chain links TRBV7-8 with TRBJ2-1, with TRBD2 matching 7 bases. The CDR3 consists of 15 residues. With 3 bases clipped from V and 3 bases from J, the junction kept 5 bases outside the gene matches. Germline V gives CDR1 SGHVS, CDR2 FQNEAQ. The DNA of the CDR3 is TGTGCCAGCAGCTTTGGCGGGAGCCACTACAATGAGCAGTTCTTC. This codes for CASSFGGSHYNEQFF.